This TCR beta chain emerged from a study of regulatory T cells in long-lasting Graves disease. As for the study in general: Over-5-year antithyroid drug use with positive TSH receptor antibodies defined persistent Graves' disease in the study. Study conclusions and caveats: Gene preferences differed: TRBV28, TRBJ1-2, TRBJ2-5 in persistent cases. The TCR repertoire of persistent Graves' patients was less diverse than that of newly diagnosed ones.

The length of the CDR3 is 15 residues. Trimming left V 5 bases short and J 4 bases short, with 14 bases between. Germline V gene data show CDR1 as SGHTA and CDR2 as FQGNSA. Time point indicated: persistent/refractory GD, antithyroid drugs over 5 years with positive TRAb. Preparation of the TCR library used RNA extracted from PBMCs. Many counts were recorded for this clonotype. Its specificity is not known. The TCR beta library used iRepertoire HTBI primers with Arm-PCR amplification of CDR3. How the authors handled the data: Identification across samples found more than 55 TRBV and roughly 14 TRBJ segments. Each CDR3 protein is one row after TCRdb ran MiXCR on the multiplex PCR reads. These V and J calls rely on TCRdb rather than the paper's analysis. The data show some 330,000 distinct CDR3 sequences, less than 30% seen once.

The sequence was obtained from a woman in her forties with Graves disease. Specimen: peripheral blood mononuclear cells (PBMCs), collected when the disease was refractory, from a patient treated with antithyroid drugs. The rearrangement uses TRBV7-2 and TRBJ2-2; a possible D gene is TRBD2 (5 bases). CDR3 sequence reads: CASSRPGAGTGELFF. The CDR3 nucleotides are TGTGCCAGCAGCAGACCTGGTGCGGGCACCGGGGAGCTGTTTTTT.